The present T cell receptor beta chain was sequenced within a study of blood T cell repertoires in COVID-19. Study as a whole: PBMCs, B-cell-depleted T cells, or T cells provided the cDNA or gDNA that made up the material.

Original processing notes: Estimated nucleated cell counts came from reference gene primer amplification. Generated by immunoSEQ multiplex PCR, the TCRdb table keeps only in-frame clones and is missing some. The D gene and trimming were derived from the DNA, and the V and J assignments and clone size from that table. Found here are around 50,000 clones, about 84% of them singletons; the top ten hold roughly 2%. The CDR3 length is 13 residues. Unmatched junction bases numbered 4, after V lost 3 bases and J lost 4 bases. Germline V gives CDR1 SQVTM, CDR2 ANQGSEA. J is TRBJ1-2 and V is TRBV29-1, with TRBD1 identical over 8 bases. Sequences were obtained from peripheral blood. The TCR originated in a woman aged 55 to 70 with acute or convalescent COVID-19. CDR3 sequence: CSVDRGPGYGYTF. CDR3 bases: TGCAGCGTTGACAGGGGGCCAGGCTATGGCTACACCTTC.